The 5 T cell receptor beta chains presented below share a single source sample, sequenced in a study of CD8 T cells in Susac syndrome. Reverse transcription of roughly 0.45 to 1 ug RNA used random hexamers. TCRdb reprocessed the immunoSEQ multiplex PCR reads via MiXCR and lists one record per CDR3 protein. The table has 73,000 or so distinct CDR3 sequences, approximately 94% seen once. Sequencing was performed on CD8+ T cells from PBMCs. These receptor sequences come from a human donor with multiple sclerosis.

The chain carries TRBV3-1 and TRBJ2-1; 7 positions match TRBD2. The CDR3 spans 16 residues. Looked up from germline, CDR1 is LGHDT and CDR2 is YNNKEL (reference sequence). J was trimmed by 0 bases and V by 6 bases; bases with no gene match: 8. The CDR3 coding sequence is TGTGCCAGCAGTCCACTAGCGCCGAGCTCCTACAATGAGCAGTTCTTC. Residues: CASSPLAPSSYNEQFF.

The V gene is TRBV28, the J gene TRBJ2-1; no definite D call. Germline CDR1 reads MDHEN; CDR2 reads SYDVKM. This CDR3 contains 13 residues. V was trimmed by 6 bases and J by 5 bases, leaving 11 bases between them. This CDR3 reads CASRPQSNNEQFF. In DNA form, the CDR3 reads TGTGCCAGCAGGCCCCAGAGTAACAATGAGCAGTTCTTC.

The chain uses TRBV5-4 and TRBJ2-2; TRBD2 agrees at 10 bases. This CDR3 has 16 amino acids. The ends lost 4 bases at V and 3 bases at J; junction bases unmatched: 6. CDR1 SGHNT and CDR2 YYREEE come from the germline V gene (reference sequence). Written as DNA, the CDR3 is TGTGCCAGCAGCACGCCTAGCGGGGGAGACACCGGGGAGCTGTTTTTT. It yields the protein CASSTPSGGDTGELFF.

The chain links TRBV19 to TRBJ1-5; 7 bases are shared with TRBD1. The CDR3 contains 19 residues. Germline CDR1 LNHDA, CDR2 SQIVND (reference sequence). J gave up 0 bases and V 1 base, and 12 bases lay outside the gene matches. The CDR3 region is CASSIAPTRDSLSNQPQHF. CDR3 DNA sequence: TGTGCCAGTAGTATAGCGCCTACACGGGACAGCCTTAGCAATCAGCCCCAGCATTTT.

This chain links TRBV6-1 with TRBJ2-2; no reliable D call. From germline, CDR1 is MNHNS and CDR2 SASEGT. Trimming stripped 3 bases from V and 0 bases from J, with 5 bases between. The CDR3 spans 14 residues. CDR3: CASSEGSNTGELFF. The CDR3 coding sequence is TGTGCCAGCAGTGAGGGTTCGAACACCGGGGAGCTGTTTTTT.